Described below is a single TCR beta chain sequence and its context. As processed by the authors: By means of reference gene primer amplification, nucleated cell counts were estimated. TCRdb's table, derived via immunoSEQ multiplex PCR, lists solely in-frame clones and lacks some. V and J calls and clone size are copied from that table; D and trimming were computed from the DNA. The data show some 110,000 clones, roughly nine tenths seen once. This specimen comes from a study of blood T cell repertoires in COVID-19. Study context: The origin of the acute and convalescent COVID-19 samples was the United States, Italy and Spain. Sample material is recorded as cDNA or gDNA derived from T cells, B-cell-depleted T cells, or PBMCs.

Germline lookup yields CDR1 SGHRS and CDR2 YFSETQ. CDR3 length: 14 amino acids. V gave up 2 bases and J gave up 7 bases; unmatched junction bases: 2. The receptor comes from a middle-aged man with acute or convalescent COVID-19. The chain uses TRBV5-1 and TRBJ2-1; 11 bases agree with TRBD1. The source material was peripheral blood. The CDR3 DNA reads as TGCGCCAGCAGCTTCGGACAGGGGGCGAATGAGCAGTTCTTC. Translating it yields CASSFGQGANEQFF.